The 30 T cell receptor beta chains presented below share a single source sample, sequenced in a study of cytomegalovirus exposure and HLA in healthy donors (dated by TCRdb to the late 2010s). The library was generated by the immunoSEQ multiplex PCR assay. For the multiplex PCR, a mixture combining 60 forward primers for TCR Vbeta segments and 13 reverse primers for TCR Jbeta segments was used. TCRdb took over this immuneACCESS table, retaining in-frame rearrangements with V and J assigned. Such tables are incomplete; in checked studies, under half of the missing clones stem from an unresolved V gene, and the remainder is unexplained. The sample profile shows more than 200,000 clones; over 75% of them were found once. The leading ten clones occupy 1% to 1.5% of the sample. Sequencing used PBMCs. The origin of the receptors is a human donor in good health.

This clone was counted only a few times. V gene TRBV5-4 combines with J gene TRBJ1-1; D unclear. Germline V gene lookup returns CDR1 SGHNT and CDR2 YYREEE (reference sequence). The CDR3 has 17 residues. The V end lost 2 bases, the J end lost 4 bases, and 21 bases lay between the germline ends. For the CDR3, the DNA is TGTGCCAGCAGCTTCGAGGAAGTAGGAGTTCTGGCCACTGAAGCTTTCTTT. It encodes CASSFEEVGVLATEAFF.

The chain combines TRBV5-1 with TRBJ2-5; 12 nucleotides agree with TRBD2. Germline V gives CDR1 SGHRS, CDR2 YFSETQ. CDR3 size: 17 residues. The trim removed 4 bases at V and 5 bases at J, leaving 12 bases unmatched. CDR3 sequence reads: CASSVGSSGRAIETQYF. As DNA, the CDR3 is TGCGCCAGCAGCGTCGGTTCTAGCGGGAGGGCTATCGAGACCCAGTACTTC.

The rearrangement joins TRBV9 to TRBJ2-1, with 11 bases aligning to TRBD2. J lost 0 bases, V lost 4 bases, and 12 bases had no gene match. The CDR3 spans 19 residues. The germline V gene has CDR1 SGDLS and CDR2 YYNGEE. CDR3 residues: CASSFLAGGPLSSYNEQFF. The CDR3 DNA follows: TGTGCCAGCAGCTTCCTAGCGGGAGGCCCCTTAAGCTCCTACAATGAGCAGTTCTTC. The full variable domain, in which reference TRBV9 and TRBJ2-1 provide the parts outside the CDR3, is DSGVTQTPKHLITATGQRVTLRCSPRSGDLSVYWYQQSLDQGLQFLIQYYNGEERAKGNILERFSAQQFPDLHSELNLSSLELGDSALYFCASSFLAGGPLSSYNEQFFGPGTRLTVL.

This chain connects TRBV19 to TRBJ2-1; 9 nucleotides match TRBD2. Losses at the gene ends were 3 bases for V and 3 bases for J; bases not matched to a gene: 9. Germline V gene lookup returns CDR1 LNHDA and CDR2 SQIVND (reference sequence). The CDR3 extends over 17 amino acids. CDR3 loop: CASSMAESGRNYNEQFF. Written as DNA, the CDR3 is TGTGCCAGTAGTATGGCTGAGAGCGGGAGGAACTACAATGAGCAGTTCTTC.

The chain joins TRBV19 to TRBJ1-2; no firm D call. The germline gives CDR1 LNHDA, CDR2 SQIVND (reference sequence). This CDR3 contains 15 residues. Trimming shortened V by 3 bases and J by 2 bases, and 13 bases separated the two germline ends. Written as DNA, the CDR3 is TGTGCCAGTAGTATGAATAAGGGAGTGAACTATGGCTACACCTTC. Translating gives CASSMNKGVNYGYTF.

The chain recombines TRBV5-6 with TRBJ2-7, with 10 bases that match TRBD2. Trimming at V came to 6 bases and at J to 0 bases, leaving 6 bases not matched to a gene. Germline CDR1 and CDR2: SGHDT and YYEEEE. The CDR3 has 15 amino acids. The chain's CDR3 is CASILAGDSSYEQYF. Here the CDR3 DNA reads TGTGCCAGCATTCTAGCGGGGGATAGCTCCTACGAGCAGTACTTC.

The chain joins TRBV2 to TRBJ2-7, with TRBD2 identical over 11 bases. Germline CDR1 SNHLY, CDR2 FYNNEI. The CDR3 is 13 amino acids. After removal of 10 bases from V and 4 bases from J, the junction contained 6 bases not matched to a gene. The CDR3 spells CATRTSGLYEQYF. The CDR3, as DNA: TGTGCCACCAGGACTAGCGGGCTTTACGAGCAGTACTTC.

This chain links TRBV29-1 with TRBJ2-1, with D unclear. The CDR3 runs to 12 residues. Germline V gene data show CDR1 as SQVTM and CDR2 as ANQGSEA. V lost 3 bases to trimming and J lost 6 bases, with 9 bases between them. The CDR3, as DNA: TGCAGCGTTGACGAGGATATCAATGAGCAGTTCTTC. Its translation is CSVDEDINEQFF.

The genes are TRBV5-1 and TRBJ2-2, with 9 bases lining up with TRBD1. Germline values: CDR1 SGHRS, CDR2 YFSETQ. This CDR3 is 15 amino acids long. The V and J ends lost 1 base and 6 bases, in that order; junction bases with no gene match: 4. CDR3 sequence: CASSLTGGAAGELFF. The CDR3 DNA is TGCGCCAGCAGCTTGACAGGGGGCGCGGCCGGGGAGCTGTTTTTT.

The chain recombines TRBV28 with TRBJ1-1, with a weak D call TRBD1 (6 bases). CDR1 and CDR2 from the germline V gene are MDHEN and SYDVKM. The V gene lost 3 bases and the J gene lost 4 bases, with 15 bases spanning the gap. The CDR3 is made up of 15 amino acids. The DNA of the CDR3 is TGTGCCAGCAGTTTTTGGGGGCTAAAGGCCACTGAAGCTTTCTTT. Amino acid sequence: CASSFWGLKATEAFF.

The J gene is TRBJ2-5, the V gene TRBV18; D gene ambiguous. The CDR3 runs to 13 residues. Germline V gene lookup returns CDR1 KGHSH and CDR2 LQKENI. V was trimmed by 3 bases and J by 3 bases, leaving 8 bases between them. As DNA, the CDR3 is TGTGCCAGCTCACCGGGCTACGAAGAGACCCAGTACTTC. Translating it yields CASSPGYEETQYF.

This clone was seen a single time. The rearrangement joins TRBV19 to TRBJ1-3; TRBD1 agrees at 9 bases. With V trimmed by 3 bases and J by 2 bases, 5 bases remained unmatched. CDR1 is LNHDA, CDR2 SQIVND, per germline (reference sequence). The CDR3 contains 16 residues. As DNA, the CDR3 is TGTGCCAGTAGTATTCGTCGACAGGGGGCTGGAAACACCATATATTTT. Protein: CASSIRRQGAGNTIYF.

The chain employs TRBV19 and TRBJ2-1; 15 bases agree with TRBD2. CDR3 length equals 17 residues. V shed 5 bases, J shed 4 bases, and the junction held 6 bases outside the gene matches. From germline, CDR1 is LNHDA and CDR2 SQIVND (reference sequence). Written as DNA, the CDR3 is TGTGCCAGTAGTGGCGGGACTAGCGGGAGGCCTTACAATGAGCAGTTCTTC. The encoded protein is CASSGGTSGRPYNEQFF.

This rearrangement joins TRBV7-9 to TRBJ1-2, with 7 bases aligning to TRBD1. V shed 5 bases and J 4 bases; nucleotides not matched to a gene: 10. Germline V gene data show CDR1 as SEHNR and CDR2 as FQNEAQ (reference sequence). CDR3 length: 15 amino acids. CDR3 sequence reads: CASSRRQGVAYGYTF. In DNA form, the CDR3 reads TGTGCCAGCAGCAGAAGACAGGGTGTAGCCTATGGCTACACCTTC.

The V and J genes are TRBV5-4 and TRBJ2-7; TRBD2 agrees at 11 bases. Losses at the gene ends were 2 bases for V and 1 base for J; bases not matched to a gene: 2. Germline CDR1 SGHNT, CDR2 YYREEE (reference sequence). There are 15 residues in the CDR3. The CDR3 reads CASSFGTSGSYEQYF. The CDR3, as DNA: TGTGCCAGCAGCTTTGGGACTAGCGGATCCTACGAGCAGTACTTC.

CDR3 region: CASSSGNYGYTF. The CDR3 DNA reads as TGTGCCAGCAGCTCCGGGAACTATGGCTACACCTTC. This chain links TRBV7-9 with TRBJ1-2; no clear D. The V gene lost 4 bases and the J gene lost 2 bases, with 5 bases spanning the gap. The CDR3 is made up of 12 amino acids. Germline V gives CDR1 SEHNR, CDR2 FQNEAQ (reference sequence).

This clone was seen a handful of times. The V and J genes are TRBV21-1 and TRBJ2-3; the D call TRBD1 from the table was never checked on the DNA. TRBV21-1 represents a pseudogene. CDR3 length: 16 amino acids. CDR3 bases: TGTGCCAGCAGCAAAGTGGGGCCTCGTAGCACAGATACGCAGTATTTT. Translated, it gives CASSKVGPRSTDTQYF.

This clone was found once. Other DNA sequences in this specimen translate into the identical CDR3. The rearrangement uses TRBV5-4 and TRBJ2-3, with TRBD1 identical over 11 bases. The CDR3 is made up of 14 amino acids. The J segment lost 6 bases and the V segment lost 2 bases, leaving 2 bases of the junction unmatched. CDR1 and CDR2 from the germline V gene are SGHNT and YYREEE (reference sequence). The CDR3 DNA reads TGTGCCAGCAGCTTCGGGACAGGGGGGGATACGCAGTATTTT. Translation gives CASSFGTGGDTQYF.

The rearrangement links TRBV19 to TRBJ1-5, with 7 bases aligning to TRBD1. The CDR3 is made up of 15 amino acids. Trimming took 8 bases from V and 2 from J; bases not matched to a gene: 9. Per the germline V gene, CDR1 is LNHDA and CDR2 is SQIVND (reference sequence). CDR3 DNA sequence: TGTGCCAGTCTATACAGGGGAATTGGCAATCAGCCCCAGCATTTT. It codes for CASLYRGIGNQPQHF.

This sequence joins TRBV10-1 and TRBJ2-3; 13 nucleotides line up with TRBD2. CDR1 is WNHNN, CDR2 SYGVQD, per germline (reference sequence). V lost 6 bases and J lost 5; bases outside the gene matches: 5. CDR3 length: 15 residues. The CDR3 region has the DNA TGCGCCAGCAGACGCGGACTAGCGGGGGAAGATACGCAGTATTTT. Protein sequence: CASRRGLAGEDTQYF.

This rearrangement joins TRBV4-1 to TRBJ2-2; 8 nucleotides match TRBD2. This CDR3 region has 17 residues. V was pared by 2 bases and J by 3 bases, with 8 bases of the junction left unmatched. The germline V gene has CDR1 MGHRA and CDR2 YSYEKL. The CDR3 protein is CASSQNPGTRDTGELFF. As DNA, the CDR3 is TGCGCCAGCAGCCAAAACCCTGGGACTAGGGACACCGGGGAGCTGTTTTTT.

V usage is TRBV6-5 and J usage is TRBJ2-5; TRBD1 agrees at 9 bases. The CDR3 spans 14 residues. Germline V gene lookup returns CDR1 MNHEY and CDR2 SVGAGI. Unmatched junction bases numbered 11, after V lost 4 bases and J lost 11 bases. In DNA, the CDR3 is TGTGCCAGCAGTTTTCCCGACAGGGGGGGAGAGCAGTACTTC. Protein sequence: CASSFPDRGGEQYF.

The chain combines TRBV2 with TRBJ2-3, with TRBD1 identical over 11 bases. Germline CDR1 reads SNHLY; CDR2 reads FYNNEI. This CDR3 region has 16 residues. Trimming cost V 7 bases and J 5 bases; bases outside gene matches: 11. The CDR3 DNA reads as TGTGCCAGCAAACGGACCGGGACAGGGGGGAGAGATACGCAGTATTTT. Protein product: CASKRTGTGGRDTQYF.

The rearrangement uses TRBV5-1 and TRBJ2-5; D may be TRBD2 (6 bases). Trimming removed 0 bases from V and 5 bases from J, with 11 bases in between. The CDR3 runs to 14 residues. Germline V gene sequence: CDR1 SGHRS, CDR2 YFSETQ. CDR3 bases: TGCGCCAGCAGCTTGGTAGCGGTGGGGGAGACCCAGTACTTC. Translation: CASSLVAVGETQYF.

The chain carries TRBV5-5 and TRBJ1-1, with 9 bases lining up with TRBD1. This CDR3 is 16 amino acids long. With 2 bases clipped from V and 2 bases from J, the junction kept 7 bases outside the gene matches. Germline V lookup: CDR1 SGHKS, CDR2 YYEKEE (reference sequence). The CDR3 DNA follows: TGTGCCAGCAGCTTCTTATGGGACAGGGAAAACACTGAAGCTTTCTTT. Translating gives CASSFLWDRENTEAFF.

This clone was picked up a small number of times. The chain links TRBV5-4 to TRBJ2-7; 9 bases match TRBD1. The germline CDR1 and CDR2 sequences are SGHNT and YYREEE (reference sequence). With V trimmed by 4 bases and J by 5 bases, 4 bases remained unmatched. This CDR3 is built from 13 residues. CDR3 in amino acids: CASSKTGGNEQYF. In DNA form, the CDR3 reads TGTGCCAGCAGCAAGACAGGGGGTAACGAGCAGTACTTC.

The rearrangement links TRBV7-2 to TRBJ2-7, with D tentatively TRBD2 (6 bases). Trimming took off 2 bases at V and 3 bases at J, with 11 bases between the two ends. Germline-derived CDR1 and CDR2 are SGHTA and FQGNSA. The CDR3 contains 14 residues. CDR3 amino acids: CASSLRVSGYEQYF. The CDR3 bases are TGTGCCAGCAGCTTACGCGTTAGCGGCTACGAGCAGTACTTC.

As to this clone: A junction boundary mismatches the germline segment, possibly from a read error. The chain employs TRBV7-9 and TRBJ2-2, with D maybe TRBD2 (6 bases). Per the germline V gene, CDR1 is SEHNR and CDR2 is FQNEAQ (reference sequence). The CDR3 contains 12 residues. This CDR3 is CSSSLGGPELFF. The DNA of the CDR3 is TGTTCCAGCAGCTTAGGAGGGCCAGAGCTGTTTTTT.

In the case of this clone: The sample contains more than one DNA sequence encoding this CDR3. J is TRBJ1-1 and V is TRBV5-1; 7 positions match TRBD1. V lost 0 bases to trimming and J lost 4 bases; unmatched junction nucleotides: 3. The CDR3 is 14 amino acids. Germline-derived CDR1 and CDR2 are SGHRS and YFSETQ. The CDR3 region is CASSLGQGGTEAFF. CDR3 nucleotide sequence: TGCGCCAGCAGCTTGGGACAGGGCGGCACTGAAGCTTTCTTT.

V gene TRBV28 combines with J gene TRBJ1-2, with 9 bases fitting TRBD1. The ends lost 4 bases at V and 7 bases at J; junction bases unmatched: 10. Germline V gene sequence: CDR1 MDHEN, CDR2 SYDVKM. The CDR3 length is 15 residues. As DNA, the CDR3 is TGTGCCAGCAGTTCGACGGGACAGGGTTCGAGTGGCTACACCTTC. This encodes CASSSTGQGSSGYTF.